This TCR beta chain was retrieved from a study of T cell responses to AZD1222 COVID-19 vaccine. General study points: The donors showed a predominance of white British ancestry and of females, with possible underestimation of clonal diversity. Repertoires were sampled only after the peak T cell response. With two AZD1222 doses given, Spike-specific TCR breadth and depth both rose.

The CDR3 sequence is 13 residues long. V was pared by 3 bases and J by 4 bases, with 9 bases between. CDR1 is LGHDT, CDR2 YNNKEL, per germline (reference sequence). Repertoires were generated with immunoSEQ multiplex PCR, while TCRdb's copy carries only in-frame clones and drops some. The sample carries some 130,000 clones, 90% to 95% recorded once. A note on this clone: The antigen remains undetermined.

This specimen consisted of peripheral blood, obtained 28 days after the second AZD1222 dose. The receptor was derived from an adult who received the AZD1222 COVID-19 vaccine. The rearrangement uses TRBV3-1 (or the pseudogene TRBV3-2) and TRBJ1-1; maybe TRBD1 (6 bases). The CDR3 sequence: CASSHPTGTEAFF. As DNA, the CDR3 is TGTGCCAGCAGCCACCCGACAGGCACTGAAGCTTTCTTT.